This T cell receptor (beta chain) originates from a study of blood T cell repertoires in COVID-19. Turning to the study itself: Some COVID-19 samples were acute and others convalescent; all came from the United States, Italy and Spain.

This CDR3 is 15 amino acids long. Germline assignment: CDR1 MGHRA and CDR2 YSYEKL. Here immunoSEQ multiplex PCR was the method, and the copy in TCRdb shows in-frame clones only, minus some. The sample yields around 270,000 clones, approximately 91% seen once. The receptor's source is a person aged 18-35 years with COVID-19, enrolled during active disease. Sample: peripheral blood. This chain joins TRBV4-1 and TRBJ2-7; a weak D match, TRBD2 (7 bases). In DNA form, the CDR3 reads TGCGACACGGGGGGCGGGAGTCCCTCCCGGAACGAGCAGTACTTC. Its translation: CDTGGGSPSRNEQYF.